The sequence of this TCR beta chain was determined in a study of cytomegalovirus exposure and HLA in healthy donors. Whole-study results and caveats: Prior analysis indicated that the majority of TCR beta V segments exhibited productivity approximately 87% or approximately 30% of the time. At a 0.05 false discovery rate, a later analysis found approximately 15,000 TCR beta sequences to be associated with HLA alleles.

V lost 4 bases and J lost 5, with 19 bases in between. The CDR3 runs 16 residues. Germline values: CDR1 SNHLY, CDR2 FYNNEI. The study ran its PCR with 60 Vbeta and 13 Jbeta primers. Using immunoSEQ multiplex PCR, the repertoire was profiled, and TCRdb retains in-frame clones only, with some absent. The table has around 140,000 clones, approximately 82% seen once. As regards this clone: The target antigen is unknown.

The chain combines TRBV2 with TRBJ2-3; D perhaps matches TRBD2 (5 bases). The sequencing sample was made of PBMCs. This clonotype was obtained from a female donor in good health and CMV-seronegative. CDR3 sequence reads: CASSVRRTREGDTQYF. The CDR3 DNA reads TGTGCCAGCAGTGTGAGAAGAACTAGAGAAGGAGATACGCAGTATTTT. Filled out from reference TRBV2 and TRBJ2-3, the complete variable domain reads EPEVTQTPSHQVTQMGQEVILRCVPISNHLYFYWYRQILGQKVEFLVSFYNNEISEKSEIFDDQFSVERPDGSNFTLKIRSTKLEDSAMYFCASSVRRTREGDTQYFGPGTRLTVL.